This T cell receptor beta chain appears in the sequencing data of a study of T cells in Graves' hyperthyroidism and ophthalmopathy (dated by TCRdb to between 2018 and 2020). Background for the entire study: Peripheral blood samples were taken at the time of initial diagnosis, prior to any treatment. To identify distinguishing TCR V-J signatures, a discovery cohort of 90 to 100 patients was used, comprising 40 to 45 with Graves' ophthalmopathy and around 57 with stable Graves' hyperthyroidism. Prospective prediction of ophthalmopathy was tested in an independent validation cohort of fewer than 20 hyperthyroidism patients and 17 patients who later progressed to ophthalmopathy. The 90 or so discovery patients were randomly split 7:3 into training and test sets. In addition, the study compared T-cell repertoires in thyroid tissue and in blood from roughly six Graves' hyperthyroidism patients. Once sampling was done, hyperthyroidism patients were given methimazole at a starting dose of 30 mg daily, whereas ophthalmopathy patients were given high-dose intravenous methylprednisolone. TCR Vbeta CDR3 sequencing of 135 peripheral blood samples (43 ophthalmopathy, 75 or so hyperthyroidism and roughly 17 progressor patients) is reported in the paper.

This clonotype was counted only a few times. No cognate antigen has been identified for it. No base-level quality is on record; no much larger clone is a single base apart. CDR1 is given as SEHNR and CDR2 as FQNEAQ, both from the germline V gene (reference sequence). The junction shows trimming of 6 bases on V and 2 bases on J, plus 14 bases between the germline ends. The CDR3 covers 14 residues, taking in both the cysteine and the phenylalanine. The retained sequence is limited to the CDR3, 42 bases, with the frame set at the first base. Amplification of TCR beta CDR3 regions was carried out from RNA transcripts. The first round of RT-PCR for the TCR CDR3 was performed with the HTBI primer set and the Qiagen OneStep RT-PCR kit. A second multiplex PCR round built the libraries, followed by size selection and purification. Paired-end sequencing of the libraries was performed with 100 bp reads on an Illumina HiSeq2000. The source study handled its data this way. Raw data were processed with SOAPnuke, discarding reads with adapters, uncalled bases, mean Phred below 15, or no exact constant-primer or identifier match. COPE v1.2.5 was used to merge high-quality paired reads, and clonotypes were defined as unique nucleotide sequences. Clonotypes were aligned to IMGT TRBV, TRBD and TRBJ reference segments using MiTCR v1.1. The analysis included only V-J combinations with a frequency above 0.0001, which together covered more than 98% of the repertoires. The TCS score was defined as the ratio of F50 (clonal expansion) to E x V (chaos), calculated using BLOSUM62-based TCRdist between CDR3 peptides within each V-J. Welch's t-statistics and random forest reduced roughly 530 V-J features to roughly 13, which were used in a naive Bayes classifier (R e1071). Using fastp at Q25 and MiXCR, TCRdb reprocessed the public reads and kept productive beta chains. Entries are consolidated by CDR3 protein sequence, retaining the most common genes and DNA. The V and J calls and clone size come from TCRdb's table, not from the authors' own analysis. This sample comprises a few hundred thousand distinct CDR3 sequences, roughly 14% of them detected only once. The biggest ten clones account for around 7.3% of the sample.

The full study reports these points: In validation, the model predicted progression to ophthalmopathy with around 71% sensitivity and 72% to 85% specificity, a median of about 6 months before onset. Most expanded thyroid clonotypes (frequency above 0.001) were also found in blood, which suggests that blood repertoires may mirror thyroid immune responses. In cross-validation, a model built on a 13 V-J signature told ophthalmopathy apart from stable hyperthyroidism with approximately 90% sensitivity and about 81% specificity, and in testing the same model reached 80%/75%. Sample size was not statistically predetermined, and investigators were not blinded to group allocation.

Stable Graves' hyperthyroidism was defined as the absence of progression to ophthalmopathy over 18 months of follow-up. Hyperthyroidism patients were newly diagnosed, had a disease duration of under 2 months, and were aged 18 to 65 years. The study excluded patients with uncontrolled infections, other autoimmune diseases, pregnancy or lactation. Diagnoses were based on clinical symptoms, serum thyroxine and TRAb, thyroid ultrasound and orbital computed tomography. PBMCs were isolated from about 10 ml of fresh peripheral blood by Ficoll-Paque density gradient centrifugation. Total RNA was extracted with Trizol reagent, and quality was checked on an Agilent 2100 Bioanalyzer.

The origin of this receptor is a woman aged 25 to 39 with Graves' hyperthyroidism. Rearrangement joined TRBV7-9 to TRBJ2-7, and TRBD2 may be the D gene, going by 6 matching bases. The specimen sequenced was blood. The CDR3 is CASSLRLGAYEQYF. At the DNA level, the sequence is TGTGCCAGCAGTTTACGACTAGGGGCCTACGAGCAGTACTTC.